The T cell receptor beta chain under discussion was sequenced for a study of blood T cell repertoires in COVID-19. Study context: Some COVID-19 samples were acute and others convalescent; all came from the United States, Italy and Spain. Sample material is recorded as cDNA or gDNA derived from T cells, B-cell-depleted T cells, or PBMCs.

Measured with immunoSEQ multiplex PCR; TCRdb has only the in-frame clones, and not every one. The sample carries some 220,000 clones, 83% recorded once. V lost 1 base to trimming and J lost 1 base; unmatched junction nucleotides: 7. This CDR3 has 16 residues. Germline loops: CDR1 SEHNR, CDR2 FQNEAQ (reference sequence). The material sequenced was peripheral blood. The receptor's source is a human donor in a cohort sampled during active COVID-19. J is TRBJ2-7 and V is TRBV7-9; 7 bases fit TRBD2. This CDR3 is CASSLVGGRSSYEQYF. In nucleotides, the CDR3 is TGTGCCAGCAGCTTAGTTGGCGGGAGAAGTTCCTACGAGCAGTACTTC.